Shown below are 12 T cell receptor beta chains from a single sample sequenced in a study of OX40 agonist ivuxolimab in advanced cancers. Produced via immunoSEQ multiplex PCR; TCRdb's table is partial and in-frame only. Of roughly 56,000 clones in the sample, approximately 79% are singletons; the top ten hold around 3.6%. Sequenced here: CD4+ or CD8+ T cells sorted from blood, sampled in a trial of the OX40 agonist ivuxolimab. Source of these receptors: an adult with an advanced solid tumor such as melanoma, head and neck, liver or kidney cancer.

The J gene is TRBJ2-1, the V gene TRBV9, with D possibly matching TRBD1 (7 bases). The CDR3 spans 15 residues. CDR1 SGDLS and CDR2 YYNGEE come from the germline V gene. The V and J ends lost 3 bases and 4 bases respectively, with 14 bases between them. CDR3 loop: CASSGPGGRYNEQFF. The CDR3, as DNA: TGTGCCAGCAGCGGCCCAGGGGGGAGATACAATGAGCAGTTCTTC. Combining the CDR3 with reference TRBV9 and TRBJ2-1 gives the whole variable domain DSGVTQTPKHLITATGQRVTLRCSPRSGDLSVYWYQQSLDQGLQFLIQYYNGEERAKGNILERFSAQQFPDLHSELNLSSLELGDSALYFCASSGPGGRYNEQFFGPGTRLTVL.

V gene TRBV5-4 combines with J gene TRBJ1-2; 9 positions agree with TRBD1. CDR3 size: 16 residues. Per germline, CDR1 SGHNT and CDR2 YYREEE (reference sequence). Trimming at V came to 4 bases and at J to 6 bases, leaving 13 bases not matched to a gene. The CDR3 region is CASSTRWGQGSHGYTF. CDR3 DNA: TGTGCCAGCAGCACCCGATGGGGACAGGGCAGTCATGGCTACACCTTC.

The chain links TRBV6-5 to TRBJ1-6, with D unresolved. In germline, CDR1 is MNHEY, CDR2 SVGAGI. CDR3 size: 16 residues. V gave up 0 bases and J gave up 6 bases, with 12 bases separating them. The CDR3 region is CASSYSSGRRNSPLHF. The CDR3 DNA is TGTGCCAGCAGTTACTCGTCCGGGAGACGTAATTCACCCCTCCACTTT.

This sequence joins TRBV5-4 and TRBJ1-3; D is ambiguous. Germline V gene data show CDR1 as SGHNT and CDR2 as YYREEE (reference sequence). This CDR3 has 12 residues. The V end lost 7 bases, the J end lost 2 bases, and 7 bases lay between the germline ends. The chain's CDR3 is CASGETGNTIYF. As DNA, the CDR3 is TGTGCCAGCGGGGAAACTGGAAACACCATATATTTT.

J is TRBJ2-7 and V is TRBV28; no clear D. The CDR3 runs 12 residues. Trimming removed 1 base at V and 5 bases at J, with 6 bases between. CDR1 is MDHEN and CDR2 is SYDVKM in the germline V gene. The CDR3 protein is CASSLSVDEQYF. CDR3 DNA sequence: TGTGCCAGCAGTTTATCTGTGGACGAGCAGTACTTC. Full variable domain (missing parts from reference TRBV28 and TRBJ2-7): DVKVTQSSRYLVKRTGEKVFLECVQDMDHENMFWYRQDPGLGLRLIYFSYDVKMKEKGDIPEGYSVSREKKERFSLILESASTNQTSMYLCASSLSVDEQYFGPGTRLTVT.

This chain uses TRBV7-9 with TRBJ2-1; the match to TRBD2 covers 13 bases. Unmatched junction bases numbered 8, after V lost 5 bases and J lost 4 bases. Germline V gives CDR1 SEHNR, CDR2 FQNEAQ (reference sequence). This CDR3 is built from 17 residues. Here the CDR3 reads CASSARLAGGNYNEQFF. Here the CDR3 DNA reads TGTGCCAGCAGCGCCAGACTAGCGGGGGGCAATTACAATGAGCAGTTCTTC.

The V call is TRBV6-5, the J call TRBJ1-2, with D perhaps TRBD1 (5 bases). The CDR3 is 13 amino acids. Per germline, CDR1 MNHEY and CDR2 SVGAGI. V dropped 3 bases and J dropped 7 bases, with 12 bases sitting between them. CDR3 sequence: CASSYQGAAGYTF. In nucleotides, the CDR3 is TGTGCCAGCAGTTATCAAGGGGCCGCTGGCTACACCTTC.

V and J are TRBV6-6 and TRBJ2-7, with a tentative D call TRBD2 (5 bases). The CDR3 spans 13 residues. CDR1 and CDR2 from the germline V gene are MNHNY and SVGAGI (reference sequence). Trimming removed 4 bases at V and 6 bases at J, with 13 bases between. CDR3 sequence: CASSLRERREQYF. CDR3 bases: TGTGCCAGCAGTTTGAGGGAACGGCGCGAGCAGTACTTC.

The chain uses TRBV6-6 and TRBJ1-2; D is ambiguous. Trimming stripped 2 bases from V and 6 bases from J, with 10 bases between. This CDR3 is 13 amino acids long. Germline lookup yields CDR1 MNHNY and CDR2 SVGAGI (reference sequence). Here the CDR3 reads CASSYEGEDGYTF. For the CDR3, the DNA is TGTGCCAGCAGTTACGAGGGAGAGGATGGCTACACCTTC.

This clone was detected ten times or more. V is TRBV4-1 and J is TRBJ1-1; D unresolved. The V gene's germline CDR1 is MGHRA and CDR2 YSYEKL. V was pared by 4 bases and J by 0 bases, with 6 bases between. The length of the CDR3 is 13 residues. CDR3 bases: TGCGCCAGCAGCCGATTGTTGAACACTGAAGCTTTCTTT. Residues: CASSRLLNTEAFF.

This clone showed up just once. The V call is TRBV2, the J call TRBJ1-4, with TRBD1 matching 8 bases. CDR1 is SNHLY, CDR2 FYNNEI, per germline. This CDR3 comprises 16 residues. The V and J ends lost 1 base and 7 bases, in that order; junction bases with no gene match: 8. The CDR3 spells CASSEDFAGGGEKLFF. The CDR3 region has the DNA TGTGCCAGCAGTGAAGATTTCGCAGGGGGCGGTGAAAAACTGTTTTTT.

This clone is a singleton in its sample. The chain has TRBV5-6 and TRBJ2-3; TRBD1 aligns across 8 bases. V was pared by 5 bases and J by 1 base, with 6 bases of the junction left unmatched. CDR3 length: 15 amino acids. The germline V gene encodes CDR1 SGHDT and CDR2 YYEEEE. CDR3 protein: CASREQGGGTDTQYF. Written as DNA, the CDR3 is TGTGCCAGCAGGGAACAGGGGGGAGGCACAGATACGCAGTATTTT.